The 32 T cell receptor beta chains below come from one sample, sequenced in a study of graft-versus-host responses after intestinal transplantation. Profiling relied on immunoSEQ multiplex PCR, and the TCRdb table lists in-frame clones only, not all of them. The data contain 6,500 to 7,500 clones, about 30% of them seen just once; the ten biggest clones take up approximately 4%. The material sequenced was alloreactive CD4+ T cells from a mixed lymphocyte reaction culture, taken before transplantation. The subset: CFSE-low proliferating T cells sorted from approximately 6-day pre-transplant mixed lymphocyte reaction (GvH or HvG direction). All receptors derive from a human patient who was an organ donor for intestinal transplantation.

The gene calls are TRBV11-3 and TRBJ2-3, with a tentative D call TRBD2 (7 bases). Germline CDR1 and CDR2: SGHNT and YENEEA. Deletions cut 4 bases from V and 2 bases from J, with 16 bases between. The CDR3 sequence is 16 residues long. The CDR3 coding sequence is TGTGCCAGCAGCTCAATCACGGGGGGCCCCACAGATACGCAGTATTTT. It codes for CASSSITGGPTDTQYF.

This clone has only a few counts. In nucleotides, the CDR3 is TGTGCCAGCAGCTTAGGTTGGGGCGGGAGTTGGGGATATGAGCAGTTCTTC. This translates into CASSLGWGGSWGYEQFF. The V gene is TRBV7-8, the J gene TRBJ2-1; 7 bases agree with TRBD2. V shed 1 base and J 8 bases; nucleotides not matched to a gene: 14. In germline, CDR1 is SGHVS, CDR2 FQNEAQ. The CDR3 spans 17 residues.

Of note for this clone: Compared with germline, one end of the junction differs, possibly owing to a read error. This CDR3 is CASSQRRARITEVFF. DNA for the CDR3: TGTGCCAGCAGCCAGAGGAGGGCGCGGATCACTGAAGTTTTCTTT. V is TRBV11-1 and J is TRBJ1-1; no reliable D call. Germline CDR1 reads SGHAT; CDR2 reads FQDESV (reference sequence). The CDR3 runs 15 residues.

The V gene is TRBV5-8, the J gene TRBJ1-5, with 9 bases identical to TRBD1. J was trimmed by 12 bases and V by 0 bases; bases with no gene match: 4. CDR3 size: 13 residues. Per germline, CDR1 SGHTS and CDR2 YDEGEE. The CDR3 loop is CASSLARDRDQHF. CDR3 bases: TGTGCCAGCAGCTTGGCCCGGGACAGGGACCAGCATTTT.

This clone has only a few counts. The CDR3 reads CASSYVGQGQNEQFF. In nucleotides, the CDR3 is TGTGCCAGCAGTTACGTGGGACAGGGTCAGAATGAGCAGTTCTTC. The rearrangement joins TRBV27 to TRBJ2-1; 9 positions agree with TRBD1. This CDR3 has 15 residues. Trimming removed 4 bases from V and 7 bases from J; junction bases left unmatched: 8. Germline CDR1 MNHEY, CDR2 SMNVEV (reference sequence).

This clone is medium-sized by share. V usage is TRBV7-2 and J usage is TRBJ1-5, with D possibly being TRBD1 (5 bases). V gave up 3 bases and J gave up 4 bases, with 7 bases separating them. The germline V gene encodes CDR1 SGHTA and CDR2 FQGNSA. The CDR3 spans 13 residues. CDR3 protein: CASSFGHNQPQHF. DNA of the CDR3: TGTGCCAGCAGCTTCGGACATAATCAGCCCCAGCATTTT.

The rearrangement uses TRBV21-1 and TRBJ2-7; no DNA check was done on the table's D call, TRBD1. TRBV21-1 is flagged as a pseudogene. The CDR3 totals 19 residues. CDR3 nucleotides: TGTGCCAGCAGCATCCCTCCGGGACAGGGACTTGTCCCTCACTACGAGCAGTACTTC. It codes for CASSIPPGQGLVPHYEQYF.

This clone was seen a handful of times. The chain couples TRBV5-6 to TRBJ2-3; 7 nucleotides align to TRBD2. The ends lost 1 base at V and 6 bases at J; junction bases unmatched: 11. There are 16 residues in the CDR3. Germline V gives CDR1 SGHDT, CDR2 YYEEEE. CDR3: CASSLLQAGAGDTQYF. The DNA for the CDR3 is TGTGCCAGCAGCTTGCTCCAGGCGGGAGCGGGGGATACGCAGTATTTT.

This clone was seen a few times. In the same sample, other DNA sequences code for this CDR3. The chain is built from TRBV7-3 and TRBJ2-3; 10 bases match TRBD2. The CDR3 sequence is 13 residues long. The germline CDR1 and CDR2 sequences are SGHTA and FQGTGA. Germline trimming cut 4 bases from V and 8 bases from J; bases unmatched to any gene: 3. This chain's CDR3 is CASSSLAGSTQYF. DNA for the CDR3: TGTGCCAGCAGCTCACTAGCGGGGTCTACGCAGTATTTT.

This sequence joins TRBV19 and TRBJ2-1, with TRBD2 identical over 10 bases. The ends lost 3 bases at V and 2 bases at J; junction bases unmatched: 4. There are 16 residues in the CDR3. Germline V gives CDR1 LNHDA, CDR2 SQIVND (reference sequence). The CDR3 DNA reads TGTGCCAGTAGTATCAGCGGGAGGGGGCCCTACAATGAGCAGTTCTTC. Translation: CASSISGRGPYNEQFF.

The genes are TRBV19 and TRBJ2-1, with TRBD2 as a possible D gene (6 bases). Germline loops: CDR1 LNHDA, CDR2 SQIVND (reference sequence). Trimming removed 6 bases at V and 3 bases at J, with 18 bases between. CDR3 length: 16 amino acids. CDR3 in DNA: TGTGCCAGTAGGCGGCGGGGTTCGAACCTCTACAATGAGCAGTTCTTC. Encoded protein: CASRRRGSNLYNEQFF.

This chain uses TRBV7-6 with TRBJ2-7, with D perhaps TRBD1 (5 bases). There are 14 residues in the CDR3. The germline gives CDR1 SGHVS, CDR2 FNYEAQ. V dropped 8 bases and J dropped 1 base, with 15 bases sitting between them. The chain's CDR3 is CASRQPNPSYEQYF. CDR3 coding DNA: TGTGCCAGCCGACAGCCAAATCCATCCTACGAGCAGTACTTC.

This clone has only a few counts. This rearrangement joins TRBV7-8 to TRBJ2-7; D may be TRBD1 (5 bases). This CDR3 has 14 amino acids. The V gene lost 1 base and the J gene lost 4 bases, with 11 bases spanning the gap. Germline V gene lookup returns CDR1 SGHVS and CDR2 FQNEAQ. CDR3 nucleotides: TGTGCCAGCAGCTTAGGCAGGGTAGGGTACGAGCAGTACTTC. Protein: CASSLGRVGYEQYF.

This clone appeared once. The chain combines TRBV4-3 with TRBJ2-7, with D tentatively TRBD2 (6 bases). V was pared by 4 bases and J by 0 bases, with 10 bases between. Germline assignment: CDR1 LGHNA and CDR2 YSLEER. The CDR3 length is 14 residues. CDR3: CASSREASSYEQYF. The CDR3 nucleotides are TGCGCCAGCAGCCGGGAGGCGAGCTCCTACGAGCAGTACTTC.

The sample holds a few counts of this clone. The conserved phenylalanine or tryptophan is not found at the CDR3 terminus, so this likely reflects a read error. The J gene is TRBJ2-4, the V gene TRBV6-5; D is ambiguous. In germline, CDR1 is MNHEY, CDR2 SVGAGI. The CDR3 consists of 14 residues. Trimming stripped 5 bases from V and 4 bases from J, with 12 bases between. The CDR3 nucleotides are TGTGCCAGCAGTGCCCTCGATAGAAAAAACATTCAGTACTAC. Encoded protein: CASSALDRKNIQYY.

The sample holds a few counts of this clone. V gene TRBV7-9 combines with J gene TRBJ1-5; D possibly corresponds to TRBD1 (6 bases). Germline V gene lookup returns CDR1 SEHNR and CDR2 FQNEAQ (reference sequence). The CDR3 consists of 15 residues. Trimming removed 1 base from V and 6 bases from J, with 13 bases in between. DNA for the CDR3: TGTGCCAGCAGCTTAGATGGCAGGGGTCGTCAGCCCCAGCATTTT. Protein product: CASSLDGRGRQPQHF.

V and J are TRBV27 and TRBJ2-1; TRBD2 matches 15 bases. This CDR3 comprises 18 residues. V was pared by 6 bases and J by 2 bases, with 8 bases of the junction left unmatched. The germline V gene encodes CDR1 MNHEY and CDR2 SMNVEV (reference sequence). The CDR3 DNA sequence: TGTGCCAGCAGCCCAGGACTAGCGGGGGGGCCGGCCTACAATGAGCAGTTCTTC. This encodes CASSPGLAGGPAYNEQFF.

This clone has more than one count but fewer than ten. The J gene is TRBJ1-3, the V gene TRBV6-7, with 7 bases fitting TRBD1. TRBV6-7 is flagged as an ORF with uncertain function. This CDR3 comprises 14 residues. Trimming at V came to 7 bases and at J to 1 base, leaving 4 bases not matched to a gene. CDR3: CASTPGGSGNTIYF. CDR3 sequence (DNA): TGTGCCAGCACCCCAGGGGGGTCTGGAAACACCATATATTTT.

The chain carries TRBV6-5 and TRBJ1-2, with D possibly TRBD1 on 5 matching bases. The ends were cut back, 2 bases at V and 3 bases at J, with 13 bases in the middle. The CDR3 contains 15 residues. Germline values: CDR1 MNHEY, CDR2 SVGAGI. CDR3 sequence reads: CASSYPGGFDYGYTF. The CDR3 bases are TGTGCCAGCAGTTACCCTGGGGGGTTCGACTATGGCTACACCTTC.

The chain links TRBV28 to TRBJ2-7, with D hard to call. There are 11 residues in the CDR3. Germline values: CDR1 MDHEN, CDR2 SYDVKM. V was clipped by 6 bases and J by 6 bases, with 9 bases between them. CDR3 nucleotides: TGTGCCAGCAGCCGCATGGCCGAGCAGTACTTC. Protein: CASSRMAEQYF.

There are a few counts of this clone. The chain employs TRBV6-9 and TRBJ1-2; maybe TRBD1 (5 bases). CDR1 is MNHGY and CDR2 is SVAAGI in the germline V gene. The CDR3 spans 15 residues. With 3 bases removed from V and 3 bases from J, the gap between germline ends came to 14 bases. The CDR3 bases are TGTGCCAGCAGTTACCCCGGCGGGGGGTACTATGGCTACACCTTC. Its protein product is CASSYPGGGYYGYTF.

DNA of the CDR3: TGTGCCAGCTCACCCCAGAGGACTAGCGCGATGATGACCTACGAGCAGTACTTC. Residues: CASSPQRTSAMMTYEQYF. The rearrangement links TRBV18 to TRBJ2-7; 9 positions agree with TRBD2. V trimming: 3 bases; J trimming: 2 bases; junction bases outside the gene matches: 14. Looked up from germline, CDR1 is KGHSH and CDR2 is LQKENI. This CDR3 has 18 amino acids.

The chain couples TRBV19 to TRBJ2-3; D unclear. Germline lookup yields CDR1 LNHDA and CDR2 SQIVND (reference sequence). The CDR3 has 12 amino acids. The V gene lost 6 bases and the J gene lost 4 bases, with 8 bases spanning the gap. The chain's CDR3 is CASSLSADTQYF. As DNA, the CDR3 is TGTGCCAGTAGCCTTTCCGCAGATACGCAGTATTTT.

This clone is labeled as medium-sized (0.01 to 0.1%). This chain links TRBV29-1 with TRBJ1-2; 10 bases map to TRBD1. The CDR3 loop spans 13 amino acids. V shed 3 bases and J 3 bases; nucleotides not matched to a gene: 1. Germline CDR1 SQVTM, CDR2 ANQGSEA. The CDR3 here is CSVDGQGDYGYTF. CDR3 sequence (DNA): TGCAGCGTTGATGGACAGGGGGACTATGGCTACACCTTC. Using reference TRBV29-1 and TRBJ1-2 for the parts outside the CDR3, the full variable domain is SAVISQKPSRDICQRGTSLTIQCQVDSQVTMMFWYRQQPGQSLTLIATANQGSEATYESGFVIDKFPISRPNLTFSTLTVSNMSPEDSSIYLCSVDGQGDYGYTFGSGTRLTVV.

The chain has TRBV6-1 and TRBJ2-7, with 7 bases aligning to TRBD1. The V segment lost 7 bases and the J segment 4 bases; nucleotides outside the gene matches: 10. Germline CDR1 reads MNHNS; CDR2 reads SASEGT. This CDR3 region has 14 residues. CDR3 sequence reads: CASKPGGVVYEQYF. DNA for the CDR3: TGTGCCAGCAAACCAGGGGGAGTGGTATACGAGCAGTACTTC.

This chain uses TRBV6-6 with TRBJ1-6; D possibly corresponds to TRBD1 (6 bases). V was clipped by 7 bases and J by 13 bases, with 11 bases between them. Looked up from germline, CDR1 is MNHNY and CDR2 is SVGAGI (reference sequence). The CDR3 runs to 11 residues. CDR3 in amino acids: CASMRGGPLHF. In nucleotides, the CDR3 is TGTGCCAGCATGAGAGGGGGTCCCCTCCACTTT.

The chain has TRBV27 and TRBJ2-1; 8 positions match TRBD1. Germline assignment: CDR1 MNHEY and CDR2 SMNVEV (reference sequence). V was clipped by 4 bases and J by 3 bases; unmatched bases: 2. The CDR3 spans 14 residues. The CDR3 bases are TGTGCCAGCAGTTCCGGGACAGGCTACAATGAGCAGTTCTTC. Translation gives CASSSGTGYNEQFF.

The chain links TRBV6-5 to TRBJ1-1; a possible D gene is TRBD1 (5 bases). Trimming took 2 bases from V and 5 from J, leaving 9 bases between them. CDR3 length equals 13 residues. Per the germline V gene, CDR1 is MNHEY and CDR2 is SVGAGI. In DNA form, the CDR3 reads TGTGCCAGCAGTTACCTTCAGGGTACTGAAGCTTTCTTT. As protein: CASSYLQGTEAFF.

This clone was recorded a few times. V and J are TRBV10-3 and TRBJ1-2; D is undetermined. CDR3 length equals 14 residues. The germline V gene encodes CDR1 ENHRY and CDR2 SYGVKD. V lost 2 bases to trimming and J lost 5 bases, with 12 bases between them. CDR3 sequence reads: CAISEGGRAYGYTF. The CDR3 DNA is TGTGCCATCAGTGAGGGCGGGCGGGCTTATGGCTACACCTTC.

Written as DNA, the CDR3 is TGCAGCGTTGAACGTCGGTTCAGGGGAGGGGAGACCCAGTACTTC. Translation: CSVERRFRGGETQYF. This chain connects TRBV29-1 to TRBJ2-5, with a possible D match to TRBD2 (7 bases). Germline CDR1 is SQVTM and CDR2 is ANQGSEA. Trimming removed 2 bases at V and 5 bases at J, with 18 bases between. CDR3 size: 15 residues.

CDR3 in DNA: TGTGCCAGCAGCTTAGTAATCGGAAACACCATATATTTT. Its translation: CASSLVIGNTIYF. This chain joins TRBV7-9 and TRBJ1-3; D is ambiguous. Trimming shortened V by 1 base and J by 4 bases, and 5 bases separated the two germline ends. This CDR3 is 13 amino acids long. Germline loops: CDR1 SEHNR, CDR2 FQNEAQ (reference sequence).

This chain joins TRBV18 and TRBJ1-1; D ambiguous. CDR1 KGHSH and CDR2 LQKENI come from the germline V gene. The length of the CDR3 is 13 residues. V gave up 2 bases and J gave up 1 base, with 5 bases separating them. In DNA, the CDR3 is TGTGCCAGCTCACCAACACAGAACACTGAAGCTTTCTTT. This codes for CASSPTQNTEAFF.